Listed below are T cell receptor beta chains from one sample, sequenced in a study of T cell responses to AZD1222 COVID-19 vaccine. The table came from immunoSEQ multiplex PCR; TCRdb's copy has only in-frame clones and leaves some out. There are 200,000 to 300,000 clones in the sample; roughly 93% occur only once, and 0.55% lies in the top ten. Material: peripheral blood, obtained on day 0 of AZD1222 vaccination. These receptors all come from an adult in good health. CDR3s include the opening cysteine and the closing phenylalanine or tryptophan. The order of the fields is clone size, V gene, D gene, J gene, CDR3 DNA, CDR3 protein. D genes are given only for firm matches. Not every row has a clone size; where given, it reads once, few, many or a size class.

>NA|TRBV10-3|NA|TRBJ1-1
TGTGCCATCAGTGTTAGCGGGTGGGGAGGGAGAAACACTGAAGCTTTCTTT
CAISVSGWGGRNTEAFF
>NA|TRBV5-4|TRBD2|TRBJ2-7
TGTGCCAGCAGCTTGCCTAGCGGGAGAGGCCAGCAGTACGAGCAGTACTTC
CASSLPSGRGQQYEQYF
>NA|TRBV10-3|NA|TRBJ1-4
TGTGCCATCAGCGCTAAGTTTGCAACTAATGAAAAACTGTTTTTT
CAISAKFATNEKLFF
>few|TRBV18|NA|TRBJ2-3
TGTGCCAGCTCAGGAAGGTGGGGTACGGGAGATACGCAGTATTTT
CASSGRWGTGDTQYF
>NA|TRBV7-2|NA|TRBJ1-5
TGTGCCAGCACGTGGGGAGGCAATCAGCCCCAGCATTTT
CASTWGGNQPQHF
>NA|TRBV2|NA|TRBJ1-2
TGTGCCAGCAGTGAAAGGCGGAACTATGGCTACACCTTC
CASSERRNYGYTF
>once|TRBV19|NA|TRBJ2-1
TGTGCCACCACCGCGGCGGGTATGGGGCAGTTCTTC
CATTAAGMGQFF
>NA|TRBV15|NA|TRBJ1-6
TGTGCCACCAGCTTCGCTCAAGTTGGTAATTCACCCCTCCACTTT
CATSFAQVGNSPLHF
>NA|TRBV28|NA|TRBJ1-5
TGTGCCAGCAGTTTATATGCAGGACAGAGTCGCAATCAGCCCCAGCATTTT
CASSLYAGQSRNQPQHF
>NA|TRBV15|NA|TRBJ1-2
TGTGCCACCAGCAGCAAACAGGGAGAATGGAACTATGGCTACACCTTC
CATSSKQGEWNYGYTF
>NA|TRBV5-1|NA|TRBJ1-4
TGCGCCAGCAGCTTGGCCTATAGGTCCCTGAATGAAAAACTGTTTTTT
CASSLAYRSLNEKLFF
>NA|TRBV4-2|NA|TRBJ1-6
TGTGCCAGCAGCCCTAGGAATTCACCCCTCCACTTT
CASSPRNSPLHF
>NA|TRBV5-1|NA|TRBJ2-2
TGCGCCAGCAGCTTTCCAGGGGGGAACGCGAACACCGGGGAGCTGTTTTTT
CASSFPGGNANTGELFF
>NA|TRBV4-2|NA|TRBJ1-1
TGTGCCAGCAGCCAAGATCGGGCCGGGGACACTGAAGCTTTCTTT
CASSQDRAGDTEAFF
>once|TRBV6-6|TRBD1|TRBJ1-6
TGTGCCAGCAGGAGGACAGGGTTGAATTCACCCCTCCACTTT
CASRRTGLNSPLHF
>NA|TRBV7-3|NA|TRBJ1-1
TGTGCCAGCAGCTTAAAGGCCGTCGGACTGAACACTGAAGCTTTCTTT
CASSLKAVGLNTEAFF
>NA|TRBV4-3|TRBD2|TRBJ2-7
TGCGCCAGCAGCCAACAGACTAGCGGGAGGCTTACAACCTACGAGCAGTACTTC
CASSQQTSGRLTTYEQYF
>NA|TRBV2|TRBD2|TRBJ2-3
TGTGCCAGCAGTTTAGCGGGAGGTTCCACAGATACGCAGTATTTT
CASSLAGGSTDTQYF
>NA|TRBV28|TRBD1|TRBJ1-6
TGTGCCAGCAGTTTAGGGGGACAGGGGATGGGTCGTTCACCCCTCCACTTT
CASSLGGQGMGRSPLHF
>NA|TRBV7-8|NA|TRBJ1-6
TGTGCCAGCAGCTTAGGCGGACCGAGCCGATATAATTCACCCCTCCACTTT
CASSLGGPSRYNSPLHF
>NA|TRBV7-9|NA|TRBJ1-3
TGTGCCAGCAGCCCCCGTTACGCTGGAAACACCATATATTTT
CASSPRYAGNTIYF
>NA|TRBV24-1|NA|TRBJ2-4
TGTGCCACCAGTGATCCTTATACAGGGCCGGGGAACATTCAGTACTTC
CATSDPYTGPGNIQYF
>NA|TRBV5-1|NA|TRBJ2-5
TGCGCCAGCAGCCCCGGCGAGGGGACACCCACTTCCCAGTACTTC
CASSPGEGTPTSQYF
>NA|TRBV21-1|NA|TRBJ1-5
TGTGCCAGCAGCATACCGGGGCCCTTCCCCAATCAGCCCCAGCATTTT
CASSIPGPFPNQPQHF
>NA|TRBV30|NA|TRBJ1-1
TGTGCCTGGAGTGTACCACGGGGGGCGAACACTGAAGCTTTCTTT
CAWSVPRGANTEAFF
>NA|TRBV11-1|NA|TRBJ2-7
TGTGCCAGCAGCCTTGATAGGGGGGGAGAGCAGTACTTC
CASSLDRGGEQYF
>NA|TRBV16|NA|TRBJ1-2
TGTGCCAGCAGCCAATCGGCAGGGGCGTCTTTGGGCTACACCTTC
CASSQSAGASLGYTF
>NA|TRBV6-6|NA|TRBJ2-1
TGTGCCAGCGGGGGTGGGGTCTTC
CASGGGVF
>NA|TRBV19|NA|TRBJ1-2
TGTGCCAGTAGTATGTCGCCCGGCGACTATGGCTACACCTTC
CASSMSPGDYGYTF
>NA|TRBV3-1/TRBV3-2|NA|TRBJ1-1
TGTGCCAGCACGAGGGAGGGTTACGGCACTGAAGCTTTCTTT
CASTREGYGTEAFF
>NA|TRBV7-9|NA|TRBJ2-5
TGTGCCAGCAGCTCCCGAAGCGAGGGACAAGAGACCCAGTACTTC
CASSSRSEGQETQYF
>NA|TRBV19|NA|TRBJ1-1
TGTGCCAGTAGTATATTTCGGTCGGATGGCCTGGGGGCTGAAGCTTTCTTT
CASSIFRSDGLGAEAFF
>once|TRBV7-6|NA|TRBJ1-1
TGTGCCAGCAGCCCGAACCGGAACACTGAAGCTTTCTTT
CASSPNRNTEAFF